Below are 22 T cell receptor beta chains sequenced from a single sample in a study of graft-versus-host responses after intestinal transplantation. Assay: immunoSEQ multiplex PCR; the TCRdb copy retains only in-frame clones and omits some. The sample includes around 99,000 clones, 80% to 90% of them seen just once. No antigen is known for these receptors. The material sequenced was unstimulated CD4+ T cells sorted from spleen or lymph node cells, taken before transplant. Receptor source: a human donor who was the organ donor for an intestinal transplant.

V usage is TRBV18 and J usage is TRBJ2-3; D not certain. Germline CDR1 and CDR2: KGHSH and LQKENI. The V gene lost 1 base and the J gene lost 3 bases, with 2 bases spanning the gap. The CDR3 contains 12 residues. The CDR3 DNA is TGTGCCAGCTCACCACAGACAGATACGCAGTATTTT. Its protein is CASSPQTDTQYF.

The chain is built from TRBV7-2 and TRBJ2-5, with a possible D match to TRBD2 (6 bases). The CDR3 runs 12 residues. Deletions cut 3 bases from V and 5 bases from J, with 7 bases between. CDR1 and CDR2 from the germline V gene are SGHTA and FQGNSA. The CDR3: CASSFAGETQYF. The DNA of the CDR3 is TGTGCCAGCAGCTTCGCGGGGGAGACCCAGTACTTC.

The rearrangement uses TRBV30 and TRBJ2-5; D not resolved. Germline lookup yields CDR1 GTSNPN and CDR2 SVGIG (reference sequence). The CDR3 spans 13 residues. The germline V and J ends were trimmed by 0 bases and 5 bases, with 10 bases remaining between them. The CDR3 spells CAWSVILSETQYF. CDR3 in DNA: TGTGCCTGGAGTGTAATCCTATCCGAGACCCAGTACTTC.

V is TRBV7-9 and J is TRBJ2-1; tentative D call: TRBD2 (5 bases). Trimming shortened V by 6 bases and J by 10 bases, and 13 bases separated the two germline ends. The CDR3 runs 12 residues. The V gene's germline CDR1 is SEHNR and CDR2 FQNEAQ (reference sequence). The CDR3 DNA is TGTGCCAGCAGAGGAGGCCTTACCGAGCAGTTCTTC. Translating gives CASRGGLTEQFF.

V is TRBV7-6 and J is TRBJ2-2; 8 bases are a match to TRBD1. The CDR3 consists of 13 residues. V lost 5 bases, J lost 6 bases, and 2 bases stayed unmatched. Germline lookup yields CDR1 SGHVS and CDR2 FNYEAQ. The CDR3 region is CASSGQGAGELFF. CDR3 DNA: TGTGCCAGCAGCGGACAGGGCGCCGGGGAGCTGTTTTTT.

The genes are TRBV18 and TRBJ2-7; D is possibly TRBD1 (7 bases). This CDR3 is 15 amino acids long. CDR1 and CDR2 from the germline V gene are KGHSH and LQKENI. With 0 bases removed from V and 8 bases from J, the gap between germline ends came to 17 bases. The CDR3 sequence: CASSPPGQPRGKQYF. CDR3 sequence (DNA): TGTGCCAGCTCACCACCGGGACAGCCTCGCGGGAAGCAGTACTTC.

V is TRBV10-2 and J is TRBJ2-3; 10 bases are a match to TRBD2. The V and J ends lost 5 bases and 4 bases, in that order; junction bases with no gene match: 0. This CDR3 contains 13 residues. CDR1 and CDR2 (germline): WSHSY, SAAADI. The CDR3 bases are TGCGCCAGCAGTCTAGCGGGGGCAGATACGCAGTATTTT. Protein sequence: CASSLAGADTQYF.

The rearrangement uses TRBV5-1 and TRBJ2-5; 7 bases are a match to TRBD2. The J call may not be correct, given that the DNA end is closer to TRBJ2-7. The CDR3 covers 17 residues. Germline CDR1 and CDR2: SGHRS and YFSETQ. CDR3 loop: CASSLALAAIGRYEQYF. The DNA for the CDR3 is TGCGCCAGCAGCTTGGCTCTAGCGGCCATAGGGAGATACGAGCAGTACTTC.

The chain recombines TRBV5-6 with TRBJ1-5; possible D gene TRBD1, 5 bases. Trimming removed 2 bases at V and 4 bases at J, with 10 bases between. This CDR3 comprises 14 residues. Germline-derived CDR1 and CDR2 are SGHDT and YYEEEE. In nucleotides, the CDR3 is TGTGCCAGCAGCTTCCCAGGGTCGAATCAGCCCCAGCATTTT. This codes for CASSFPGSNQPQHF.

The rearrangement uses TRBV6-6 and TRBJ2-3; 13 bases map to TRBD2. Germline-derived CDR1 and CDR2 are MNHNY and SVGAGI (reference sequence). The J segment lost 6 bases and the V segment lost 2 bases, leaving 5 bases of the junction unmatched. The CDR3 loop spans 16 amino acids. DNA for the CDR3: TGTGCCAGCAGTTACGGACTAGCGGGAGTCCCCGATACGCAGTATTTT. Amino acid sequence: CASSYGLAGVPDTQYF.

V gene TRBV5-4 combines with J gene TRBJ2-1, with a weak D call TRBD1 (5 bases). The germline V gene has CDR1 SGHNT and CDR2 YYREEE (reference sequence). The V gene lost 7 bases and the J gene lost 5 bases, with 7 bases spanning the gap. The CDR3 runs 11 residues. CDR3 sequence reads: CASRQNNEQFF. As DNA, the CDR3 is TGTGCCAGCCGACAGAACAATGAGCAGTTCTTC.

The chain combines TRBV9 with TRBJ2-7; no clear D gene. There are 16 residues in the CDR3. V was trimmed by 0 bases and J by 5 bases, leaving 18 bases between them. CDR1 SGDLS and CDR2 YYNGEE come from the germline V gene. CDR3 sequence (DNA): TGTGCCAGCAGCGTAGTCCCCAATCCCCCCAGCGACGAGCAGTACTTC. This gives the protein CASSVVPNPPSDEQYF.

This sequence joins TRBV11-3 and TRBJ2-3; tentatively, D is TRBD2 (7 bases). V was clipped by 1 base and J by 2 bases, with 16 bases between them. This CDR3 has 17 residues. Germline assignment: CDR1 SGHNT and CDR2 YENEEA. The CDR3 loop is CASSLGGAGAFTDTQYF. The DNA of the CDR3 is TGTGCCAGCAGCTTAGGCGGTGCGGGGGCCTTCACAGATACGCAGTATTTT.

The chain couples TRBV11-3 to TRBJ2-1; TRBD2 agrees at 10 bases. CDR1 and CDR2 (germline): SGHNT, YENEEA. V lost 4 bases to trimming and J lost 10 bases; unmatched junction nucleotides: 4. This CDR3 has 13 amino acids. The CDR3 loop reads CASSSISGGEQFF. CDR3 coding DNA: TGTGCCAGCAGCTCCATTAGCGGGGGGGAGCAGTTCTTC.

The CDR3 is CASSLGGAAPLDEQYF. In nucleotides, the CDR3 is TGCGCCAGCAGCTTGGGCGGGGCAGCCCCGCTCGACGAGCAGTACTTC. V usage is TRBV5-1 and J usage is TRBJ2-7, with TRBD2 as a possible D gene (6 bases). Germline lookup yields CDR1 SGHRS and CDR2 YFSETQ. The CDR3 loop spans 16 amino acids. Trimming took off 0 bases at V and 5 bases at J, with 18 bases between the two ends.

This chain uses TRBV11-2 with TRBJ1-2; D is ambiguous. The CDR3 is 12 amino acids. The V gene's germline CDR1 is SGHAT and CDR2 FQNNGV. The V gene lost 6 bases and the J gene lost 8 bases, with 13 bases spanning the gap. The CDR3 protein is CASSPADRGYTF. In DNA form, the CDR3 reads TGTGCCAGCAGTCCCGCTGATCGGGGCTACACCTTC.

The J gene is TRBJ1-2, the V gene TRBV6-1, with D maybe TRBD1 (5 bases). Trimming took off 8 bases at V and 0 bases at J, with 16 bases between the two ends. Germline V gene sequence: CDR1 MNHNS, CDR2 SASEGT. The CDR3 has 15 residues. This CDR3 reads CASVLEGRANYGYTF. The CDR3 DNA reads TGTGCCAGCGTTCTAGAGGGACGAGCTAACTATGGCTACACCTTC.

V usage is TRBV5-1 and J usage is TRBJ1-1; TRBD1 matches at 7 bases. CDR1 and CDR2 (germline): SGHRS, YFSETQ. The trim removed 6 bases at V and 2 bases at J, leaving 10 bases unmatched. The CDR3 is made up of 15 amino acids. CDR3 sequence: CASNPSGQLNTEAFF. CDR3 DNA: TGCGCCAGCAACCCGTCGGGACAGTTAAACACTGAAGCTTTCTTT. The variable domain in full, completed from reference TRBV5-1 and TRBJ1-1, reads KAGVTQTPRYLIKTRGQQVTLSCSPISGHRSVSWYQQTPGQGLQFLFEYFSETQRNKGNFPGRFSGRQFSNSRSEMNVSTLELGDSALYLCASNPSGQLNTEAFFGQGTRLTVV.

This chain connects TRBV2 to TRBJ1-2, with TRBD1 as a possible D gene (5 bases). V lost 6 bases to trimming and J lost 9 bases, with 29 bases between them. Germline lookup yields CDR1 SNHLY and CDR2 FYNNEI. This CDR3 is built from 17 residues. The CDR3 DNA sequence: TGTGCCAGCAGGGGGATATTTTTTCAGGGCCCGGAGGGTCGCTACACCTTC. Translating gives CASRGIFFQGPEGRYTF.

CDR3 coding DNA: TGTGCCAGCAGTTACTCGACGGTCGAGGAGCAGTACTTC. It translates to CASSYSTVEEQYF. This chain connects TRBV6-5 to TRBJ2-7; the D is unclear. The CDR3 totals 13 residues. The germline V gene encodes CDR1 MNHEY and CDR2 SVGAGI. Deletions cut 0 bases from V and 7 bases from J, with 10 bases between.

Only one count was recorded for this clone. The CDR3 protein is CASSRKGVSSTDTQYF. The CDR3 coding sequence is TGTGCCAGCAGCCGCAAGGGGGTGTCTAGCACAGATACGCAGTATTTT. The chain links TRBV7-6 to TRBJ2-3, with D possibly TRBD1 on 6 matching bases. V was pared by 5 bases and J by 0 bases, with 15 bases between. CDR1 SGHVS and CDR2 FNYEAQ come from the germline V gene. The CDR3 is 16 amino acids.

The chain is built from TRBV6-6 and TRBJ2-7; the D gene is possibly TRBD2 (5 bases). Germline CDR1 MNHNY, CDR2 SVGAGI (reference sequence). The CDR3 is made up of 15 amino acids. V lost 2 bases and J 0 bases, leaving 11 bases between the germline ends. The CDR3 sequence is CASSYRSGSSYEQYF. In DNA form, the CDR3 reads TGTGCCAGCAGTTACAGGAGCGGTAGCTCCTACGAGCAGTACTTC.